The 5 T cell receptor beta chains presented below share a single source sample, sequenced in a study of control samples from healthy donors and cancer patients. Only in-frame clones appear in the TCRdb table, and some are missing; sequencing was by immunoSEQ multiplex PCR. The data show fewer than 100,000 clones, roughly 82% seen once. The material sequenced was blood. These TCRs come from a woman aged 55-69 years in good health.

The chain joins TRBV10-1 to TRBJ2-3; D could derive from TRBD1 or TRBD2 (5 bases each). The CDR3 covers 14 residues. V lost 5 bases and J lost 6, with 15 bases in between. The V gene's germline CDR1 is WNHNN and CDR2 SYGVQD (reference sequence). The CDR3 DNA reads TGCGCCAGCAGTCCGGGACGAGGTGGGGATACGCAGTATTTT. Translated, it gives CASSPGRGGDTQYF.

This chain joins TRBV12-5 and TRBJ1-4; TRBD1 might be the D (6 bases). This CDR3 region has 15 residues. Between the trimmed V and J ends, which lost 5 bases and 6 bases, there was a span of 16 bases. The germline gives CDR1 LGHNT, CDR2 FRNRAP. CDR3 coding DNA: TGTGCTAGTGGTCTCTCGGGGGCGAGGGATGAAAAACTGTTTTTT. It translates to CASGLSGARDEKLFF.

The chain links TRBV12-5 to TRBJ1-1; 7 nucleotides align to TRBD1. Germline V gene lookup returns CDR1 LGHNT and CDR2 FRNRAP. CDR3 size: 14 residues. The ends lost 4 bases at V and 1 base at J; junction bases unmatched: 3. CDR3 residues: CASGSGQPNTEAFF. CDR3 DNA sequence: TGTGCTAGTGGTTCGGGACAGCCGAACACTGAAGCTTTCTTT.

The V gene is TRBV6-5, the J gene TRBJ2-1; 10 nucleotides agree with TRBD2. The CDR3 spans 15 residues. V shed 6 bases, J shed 8 bases, and the junction held 10 bases outside the gene matches. Germline CDR1 and CDR2: MNHEY and SVGAGI. As DNA, the CDR3 is TGTGCCAGCAGGAACAGCGGGGGGGCCAGGGATGAGCAGTTCTTC. This sequence encodes CASRNSGGARDEQFF.

This chain uses TRBV20-1 with TRBJ2-3, with D unclear. V gave up 3 bases and J gave up 6 bases, with 7 bases separating them. Germline-derived CDR1 and CDR2 are DFQATT and SNEGSKA (reference sequence). The CDR3 covers 11 residues. CDR3 amino acids: CSASHGDTQYF. CDR3 in DNA: TGCAGTGCTAGCCACGGGGATACGCAGTATTTT.